What follows describes a single T cell receptor (beta chain). The entry originates in a study of blood T cell repertoires in COVID-19. The overall study: COVID-19 samples from acute and convalescent phases originated in the United States, Italy and Spain. PBMCs, B-cell-depleted T cells, or T cells were the source of the cDNA or gDNA that made up the material.

CDR3 length: 14 residues. Per germline, CDR1 KGHSY and CDR2 FQNENV. Trimming took off 4 bases at V and 0 bases at J, with 9 bases between the two ends. In the original analysis: Nucleated cell counts were estimated from reference gene primer amplification. The assay was immunoSEQ multiplex PCR, and TCRdb's table has in-frame clones only and misses some. Clone size and the V and J calls come from that table; the DNA yielded D and trimming. This table holds about 160,000 clones, around 87% found once. The gene calls are TRBV16 and TRBJ1-1, with D possibly matching TRBD1 (5 bases). Specimen: peripheral blood. The clonotype originates from a man aged 55 to 70 with COVID-19, enrolled during active disease. The CDR3 DNA reads as TGTGCCAGCAGCCGGGGGGGGATGAACACTGAAGCTTTCTTT. This encodes CASSRGGMNTEAFF.